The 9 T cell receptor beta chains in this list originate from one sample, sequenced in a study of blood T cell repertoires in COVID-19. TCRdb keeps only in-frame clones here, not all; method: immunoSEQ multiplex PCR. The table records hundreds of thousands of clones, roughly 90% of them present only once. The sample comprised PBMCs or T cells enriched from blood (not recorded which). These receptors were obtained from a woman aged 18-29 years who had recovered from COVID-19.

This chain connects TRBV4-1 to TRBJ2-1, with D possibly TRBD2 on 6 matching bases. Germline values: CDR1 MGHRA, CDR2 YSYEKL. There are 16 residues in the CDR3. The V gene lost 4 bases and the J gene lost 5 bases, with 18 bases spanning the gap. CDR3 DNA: TGCGCCAGCAGCCCCGGACTAATCTCTCTCGACAATGAGCAGTTCTTC. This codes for CASSPGLISLDNEQFF.

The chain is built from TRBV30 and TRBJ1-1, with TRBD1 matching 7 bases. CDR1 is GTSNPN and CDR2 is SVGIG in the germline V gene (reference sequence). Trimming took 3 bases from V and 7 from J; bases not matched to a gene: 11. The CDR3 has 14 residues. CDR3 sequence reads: CAWRSGRGRNEAFF. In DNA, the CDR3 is TGTGCCTGGAGATCGGGAAGGGGGCGGAATGAAGCTTTCTTT.

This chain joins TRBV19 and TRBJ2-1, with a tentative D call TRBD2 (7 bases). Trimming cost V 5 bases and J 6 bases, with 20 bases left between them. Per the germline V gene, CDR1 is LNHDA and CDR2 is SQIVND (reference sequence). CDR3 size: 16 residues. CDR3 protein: CASSAIGYREGNEQFF. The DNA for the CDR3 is TGTGCCAGTAGTGCAATTGGCTACAGGGAGGGCAATGAGCAGTTCTTC.

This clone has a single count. The CDR3 loop is CASSTGGGGDQPQHF. DNA of the CDR3: TGTGCCAGTAGTACAGGGGGCGGCGGCGATCAGCCCCAGCATTTT. This chain joins TRBV19 and TRBJ1-5, with 8 bases aligning to TRBD1. The CDR3 extends over 15 amino acids. Per germline, CDR1 LNHDA and CDR2 SQIVND (reference sequence). J was trimmed by 5 bases and V by 4 bases; bases with no gene match: 7.

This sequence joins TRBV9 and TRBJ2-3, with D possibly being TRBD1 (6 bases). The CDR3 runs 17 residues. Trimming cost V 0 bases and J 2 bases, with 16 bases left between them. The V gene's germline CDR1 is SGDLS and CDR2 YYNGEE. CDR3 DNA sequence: TGTGCCAGCAGCGTAGTATCAGGGGCAGGAGCCACAGATACGCAGTATTTT. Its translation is CASSVVSGAGATDTQYF.

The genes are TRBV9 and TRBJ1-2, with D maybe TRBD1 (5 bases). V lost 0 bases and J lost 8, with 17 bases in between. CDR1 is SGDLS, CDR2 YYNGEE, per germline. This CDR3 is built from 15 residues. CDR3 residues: CASSVVTGQSSGYTF. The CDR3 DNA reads TGTGCCAGCAGCGTAGTAACAGGCCAATCGAGCGGCTACACCTTC.

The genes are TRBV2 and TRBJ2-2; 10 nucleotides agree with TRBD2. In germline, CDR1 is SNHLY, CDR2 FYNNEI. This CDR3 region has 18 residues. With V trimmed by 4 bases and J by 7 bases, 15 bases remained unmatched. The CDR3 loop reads CASSVTRGPSGSGGELFF. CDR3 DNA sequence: TGTGCCAGCAGTGTAACCAGGGGGCCTAGCGGGAGTGGCGGGGAGCTGTTTTTT. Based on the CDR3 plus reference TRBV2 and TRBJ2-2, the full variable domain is EPEVTQTPSHQVTQMGQEVILRCVPISNHLYFYWYRQILGQKVEFLVSFYNNEISEKSEIFDDQFSVERPDGSNFTLKIRSTKLEDSAMYFCASSVTRGPSGSGGELFFGEGSRLTVL.

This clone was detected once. CDR3 in DNA: TGTGCCACCAGCGGGGGCCCCCGCGAGGAGACCCAGTACTTC. Translating gives CATSGGPREETQYF. The gene calls are TRBV15 and TRBJ2-5; D is possibly TRBD1 (6 bases). V dropped 5 bases and J dropped 5 bases, with 15 bases sitting between them. CDR3 size: 14 residues. Germline V lookup: CDR1 LNHNV, CDR2 YYDKDF (reference sequence).

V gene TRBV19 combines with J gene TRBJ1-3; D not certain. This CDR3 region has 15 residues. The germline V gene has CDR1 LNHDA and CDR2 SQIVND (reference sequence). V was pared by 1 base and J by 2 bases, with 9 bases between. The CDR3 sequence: CASSIGAIAGNTIYF. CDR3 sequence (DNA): TGTGCCAGTAGTATAGGGGCCATCGCTGGAAACACCATATATTTT.